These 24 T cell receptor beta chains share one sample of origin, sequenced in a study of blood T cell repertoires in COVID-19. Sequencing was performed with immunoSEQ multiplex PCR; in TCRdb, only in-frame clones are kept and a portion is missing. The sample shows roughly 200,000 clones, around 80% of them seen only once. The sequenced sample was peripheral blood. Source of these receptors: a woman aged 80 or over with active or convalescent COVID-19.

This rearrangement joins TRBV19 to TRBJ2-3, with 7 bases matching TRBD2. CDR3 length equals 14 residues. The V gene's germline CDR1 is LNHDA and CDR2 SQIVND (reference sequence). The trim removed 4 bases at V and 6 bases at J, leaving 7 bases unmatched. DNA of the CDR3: TGTGCCAGTAGTAGACTAGCTTTGGTTGATACGCAGTATTTT. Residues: CASSRLALVDTQYF.

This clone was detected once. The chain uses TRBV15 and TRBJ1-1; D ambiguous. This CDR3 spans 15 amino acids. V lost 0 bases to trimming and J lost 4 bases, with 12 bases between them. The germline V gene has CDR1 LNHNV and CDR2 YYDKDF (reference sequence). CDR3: CATSRDPGLTTEAFF. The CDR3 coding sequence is TGTGCCACCAGCAGAGATCCAGGCCTCACCACTGAAGCTTTCTTT.

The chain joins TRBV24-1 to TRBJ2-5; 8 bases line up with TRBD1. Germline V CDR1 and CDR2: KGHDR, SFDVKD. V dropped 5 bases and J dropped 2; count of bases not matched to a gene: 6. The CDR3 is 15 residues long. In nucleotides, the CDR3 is TGTGCCACCAGTGGTACGAGGACAGGGCAAGAGACCCAGTACTTC. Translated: CATSGTRTGQETQYF.

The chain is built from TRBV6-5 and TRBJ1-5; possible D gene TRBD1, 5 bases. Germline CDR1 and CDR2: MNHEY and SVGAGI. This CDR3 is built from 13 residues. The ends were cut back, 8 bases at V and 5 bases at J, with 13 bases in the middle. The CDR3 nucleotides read TGTGCCAGCTCCCGGACACTGGATCAGCCCCAGCATTTT. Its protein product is CASSRTLDQPQHF.

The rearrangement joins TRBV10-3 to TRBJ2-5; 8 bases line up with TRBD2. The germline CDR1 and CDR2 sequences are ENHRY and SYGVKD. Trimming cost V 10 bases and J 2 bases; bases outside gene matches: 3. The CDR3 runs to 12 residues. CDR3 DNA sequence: TGTGCCACCGGGGGGGGGCAAGAGACCCAGTACTTC. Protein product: CATGGGQETQYF.

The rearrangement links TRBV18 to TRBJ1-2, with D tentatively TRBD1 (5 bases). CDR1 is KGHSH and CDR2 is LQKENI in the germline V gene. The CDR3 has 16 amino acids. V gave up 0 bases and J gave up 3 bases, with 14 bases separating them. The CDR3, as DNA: TGTGCCAGCTCACCACCGAGGTCGTTAGGGGACTATGGCTACACCTTC. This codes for CASSPPRSLGDYGYTF.

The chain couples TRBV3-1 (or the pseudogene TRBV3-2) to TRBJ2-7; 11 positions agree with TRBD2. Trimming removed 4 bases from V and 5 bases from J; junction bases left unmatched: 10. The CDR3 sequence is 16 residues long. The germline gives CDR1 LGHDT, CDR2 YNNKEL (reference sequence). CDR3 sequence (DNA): TGTGCCAGCAGCCTCTCCACACTAGCGGGGGAACACGAGCAGTACTTC. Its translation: CASSLSTLAGEHEQYF.

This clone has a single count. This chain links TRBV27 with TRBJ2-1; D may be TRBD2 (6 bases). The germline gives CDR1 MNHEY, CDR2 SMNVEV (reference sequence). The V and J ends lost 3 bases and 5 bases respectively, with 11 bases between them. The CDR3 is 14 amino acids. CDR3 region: CASSFRGINNEQFF. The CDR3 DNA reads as TGTGCCAGCAGTTTCCGGGGGATAAACAATGAGCAGTTCTTC.

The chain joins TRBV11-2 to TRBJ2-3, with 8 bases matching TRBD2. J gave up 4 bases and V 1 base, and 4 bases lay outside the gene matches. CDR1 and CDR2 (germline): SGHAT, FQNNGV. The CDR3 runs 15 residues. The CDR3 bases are TGTGCCAGCAGCTTAGCCGGGACTAGTTCAGATACGCAGTATTTT. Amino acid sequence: CASSLAGTSSDTQYF.

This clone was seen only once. The CDR3 sequence is CASSVDQGRGKLFF. As DNA, the CDR3 is TGTGCCAGCAGCGTAGACCAGGGTAGAGGAAAACTGTTTTTT. The gene calls are TRBV9 and TRBJ1-4; TRBD1 is a possible D gene (5 bases). The CDR3 extends over 14 amino acids. Germline V gene sequence: CDR1 SGDLS, CDR2 YYNGEE. V was clipped by 0 bases and J by 10 bases, with 13 bases between them.

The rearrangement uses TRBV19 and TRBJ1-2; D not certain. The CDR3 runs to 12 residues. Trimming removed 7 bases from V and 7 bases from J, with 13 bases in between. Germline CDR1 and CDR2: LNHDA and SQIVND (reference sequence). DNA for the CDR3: TGTGCCAGTAAGGGCGCGGGAGGTGGCTACACCTTC. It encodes CASKGAGGGYTF.

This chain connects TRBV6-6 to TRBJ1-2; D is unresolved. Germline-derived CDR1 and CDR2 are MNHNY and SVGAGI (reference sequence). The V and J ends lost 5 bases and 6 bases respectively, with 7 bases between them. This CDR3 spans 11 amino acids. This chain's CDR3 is CASSPSHGYTF. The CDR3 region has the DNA TGTGCCAGCAGTCCGAGCCATGGCTACACCTTC.

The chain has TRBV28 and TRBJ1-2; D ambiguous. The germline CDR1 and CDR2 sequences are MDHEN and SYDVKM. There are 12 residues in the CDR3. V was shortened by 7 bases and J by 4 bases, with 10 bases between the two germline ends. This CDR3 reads CASNGEVYGYTF. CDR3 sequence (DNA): TGTGCCAGCAACGGGGAGGTCTATGGCTACACCTTC.

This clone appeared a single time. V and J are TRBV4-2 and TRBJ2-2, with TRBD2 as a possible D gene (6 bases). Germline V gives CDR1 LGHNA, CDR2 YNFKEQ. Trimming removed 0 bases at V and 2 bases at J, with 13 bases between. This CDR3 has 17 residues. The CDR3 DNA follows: TGTGCCAGCAGCCAAGATCAGGATAGCGGAAACACCGGGGAGCTGTTTTTT. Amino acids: CASSQDQDSGNTGELFF.

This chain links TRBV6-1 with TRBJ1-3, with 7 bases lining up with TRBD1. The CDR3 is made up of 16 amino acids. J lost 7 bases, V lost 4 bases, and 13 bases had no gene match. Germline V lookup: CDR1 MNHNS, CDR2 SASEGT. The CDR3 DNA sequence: TGTGCCAGCAGTGGGCCGCCGGGCAGGGGGGAGAACACCATATATTTT. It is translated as CASSGPPGRGENTIYF.

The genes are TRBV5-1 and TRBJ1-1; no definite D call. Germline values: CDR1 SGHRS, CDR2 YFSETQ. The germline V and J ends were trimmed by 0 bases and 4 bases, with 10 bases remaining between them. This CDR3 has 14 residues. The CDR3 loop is CASSLDGGGTEAFF. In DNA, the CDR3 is TGCGCCAGCAGCTTGGACGGCGGCGGCACTGAAGCTTTCTTT.

CDR3 nucleotide sequence: TGTGCCACCAGCAGAGATCGTTTCCGGGAGGAGCAGTACTTC. This sequence encodes CATSRDRFREEQYF. The chain is built from TRBV15 and TRBJ2-7; possibly TRBD2 for D (6 bases). V lost 0 bases, J lost 7 bases, and 13 bases lay in between. Germline V gene lookup returns CDR1 LNHNV and CDR2 YYDKDF (reference sequence). This CDR3 comprises 14 residues. The whole variable domain, remainder taken from reference TRBV15 and TRBJ2-7, is DAMVIQNPRYQVTQFGKPVTLSCSQTLNHNVMYWYQQKSSQAPKLLFHYYDKDFNNEADTPDNFQSRRPNTSFCFLDIRSPGLGDTAMYLCATSRDRFREEQYFGPGTRLTVT.

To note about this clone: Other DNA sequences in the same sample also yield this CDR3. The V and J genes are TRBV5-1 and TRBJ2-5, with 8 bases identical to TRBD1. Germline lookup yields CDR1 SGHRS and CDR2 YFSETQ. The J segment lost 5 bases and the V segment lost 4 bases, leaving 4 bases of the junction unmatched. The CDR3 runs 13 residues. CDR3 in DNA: TGCGCCAGCAGCACACAGGGGGGCGAGACCCAGTACTTC. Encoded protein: CASSTQGGETQYF.

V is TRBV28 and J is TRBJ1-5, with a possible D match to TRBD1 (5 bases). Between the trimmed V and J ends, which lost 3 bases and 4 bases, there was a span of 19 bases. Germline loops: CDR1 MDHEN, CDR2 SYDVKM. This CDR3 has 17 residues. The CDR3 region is CASSLAGIQEMNQPQHF. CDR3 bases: TGTGCCAGCAGTTTGGCGGGAATACAGGAAATGAATCAGCCCCAGCATTTT.

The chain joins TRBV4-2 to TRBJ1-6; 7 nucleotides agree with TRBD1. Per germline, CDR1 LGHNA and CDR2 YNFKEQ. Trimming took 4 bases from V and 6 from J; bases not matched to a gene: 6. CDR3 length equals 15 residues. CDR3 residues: CASSPEDRANSPLHF. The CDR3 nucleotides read TGTGCCAGCAGCCCAGAAGACAGGGCTAATTCACCCCTCCACTTT.

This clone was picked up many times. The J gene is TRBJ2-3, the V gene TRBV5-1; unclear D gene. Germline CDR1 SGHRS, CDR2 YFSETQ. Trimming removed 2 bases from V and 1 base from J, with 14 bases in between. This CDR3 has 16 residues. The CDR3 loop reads CASSLNSRIGTDTQYF. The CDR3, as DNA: TGCGCCAGCAGCTTAAATAGCCGTATAGGCACAGATACGCAGTATTTT.

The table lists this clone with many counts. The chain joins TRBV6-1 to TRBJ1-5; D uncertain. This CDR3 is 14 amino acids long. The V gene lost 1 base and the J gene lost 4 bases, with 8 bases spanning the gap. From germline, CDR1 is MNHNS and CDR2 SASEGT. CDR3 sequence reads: CASSEGAWNQPQHF. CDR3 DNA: TGTGCCAGCAGTGAAGGGGCGTGGAATCAGCCCCAGCATTTT.

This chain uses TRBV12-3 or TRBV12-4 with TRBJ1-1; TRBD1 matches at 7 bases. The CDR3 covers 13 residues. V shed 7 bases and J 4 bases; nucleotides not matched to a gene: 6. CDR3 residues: CASTRQGGTEAFF. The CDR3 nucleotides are TGTGCCAGCACCAGACAGGGAGGCACTGAAGCTTTCTTT.

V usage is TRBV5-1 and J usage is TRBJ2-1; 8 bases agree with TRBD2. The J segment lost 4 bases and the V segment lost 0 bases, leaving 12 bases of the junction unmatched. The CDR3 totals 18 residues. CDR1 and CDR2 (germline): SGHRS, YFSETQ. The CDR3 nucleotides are TGCGCCAGCAGCTTGGTTCCAGCGGGGGAGACACTTTACAATGAGCAGTTCTTC. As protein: CASSLVPAGETLYNEQFF.